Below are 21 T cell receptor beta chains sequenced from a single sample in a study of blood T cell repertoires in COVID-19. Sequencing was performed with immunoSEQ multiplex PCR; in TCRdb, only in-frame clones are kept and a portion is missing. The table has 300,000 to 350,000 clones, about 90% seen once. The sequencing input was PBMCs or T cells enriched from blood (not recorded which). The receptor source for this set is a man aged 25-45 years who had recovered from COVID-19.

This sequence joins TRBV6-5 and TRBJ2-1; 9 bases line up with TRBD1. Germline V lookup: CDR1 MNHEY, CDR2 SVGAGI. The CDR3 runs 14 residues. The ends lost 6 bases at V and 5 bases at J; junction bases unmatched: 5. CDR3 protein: CASRLTGGNNEQFF. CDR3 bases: TGTGCCAGCAGGCTGACAGGGGGAAACAATGAGCAGTTCTTC.

The CDR3 nucleotides are TGTGCCAGTAGTATAGCTTGGTCAGAGGTACAAGAGACCCAGTACTTC. It is translated as CASSIAWSEVQETQYF. This chain uses TRBV19 with TRBJ2-5; D gene uncertain. The CDR3 is 16 amino acids. In germline, CDR1 is LNHDA, CDR2 SQIVND (reference sequence). Trimming left V 1 base short and J 2 bases short, with 14 bases between.

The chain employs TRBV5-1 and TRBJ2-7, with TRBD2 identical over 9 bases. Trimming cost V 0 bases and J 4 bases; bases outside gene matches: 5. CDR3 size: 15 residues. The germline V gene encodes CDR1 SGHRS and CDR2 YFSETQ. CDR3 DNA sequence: TGCGCCAGCAGCTTGGATGTGACTAGCGGATACGAGCAGTACTTC. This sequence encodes CASSLDVTSGYEQYF.

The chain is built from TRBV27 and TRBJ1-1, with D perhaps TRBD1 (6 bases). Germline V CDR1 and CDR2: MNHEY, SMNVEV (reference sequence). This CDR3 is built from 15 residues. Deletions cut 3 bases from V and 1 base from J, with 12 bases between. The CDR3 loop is CASSFAGTSNTEAFF. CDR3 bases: TGTGCCAGCAGTTTTGCCGGGACATCGAACACTGAAGCTTTCTTT.

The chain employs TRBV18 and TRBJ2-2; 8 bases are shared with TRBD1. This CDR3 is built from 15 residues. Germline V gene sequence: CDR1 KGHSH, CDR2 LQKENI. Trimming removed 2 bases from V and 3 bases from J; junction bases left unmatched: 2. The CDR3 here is CASSPSRGHTGELFF. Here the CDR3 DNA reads TGTGCCAGCTCACCATCCAGGGGGCACACCGGGGAGCTGTTTTTT. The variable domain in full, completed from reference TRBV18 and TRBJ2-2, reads NAGVMQNPRHLVRRRGQEARLRCSPMKGHSHVYWYRQLPEEGLKFMVYLQKENIIDESGMPKERFSAEFPKEGPSILRIQQVVRGDSAAYFCASSPSRGHTGELFFGEGSRLTVL.

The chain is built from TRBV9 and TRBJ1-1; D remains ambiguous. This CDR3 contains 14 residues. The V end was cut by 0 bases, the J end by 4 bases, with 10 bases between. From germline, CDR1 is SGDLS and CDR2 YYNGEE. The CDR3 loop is CASSVENRRTEAFF. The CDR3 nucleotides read TGTGCCAGCAGCGTAGAAAACAGACGCACTGAAGCTTTCTTT.

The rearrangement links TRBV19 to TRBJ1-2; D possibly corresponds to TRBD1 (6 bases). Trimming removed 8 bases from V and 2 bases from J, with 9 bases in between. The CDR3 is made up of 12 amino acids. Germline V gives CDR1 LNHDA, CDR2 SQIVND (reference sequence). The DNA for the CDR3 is TGTGCCAGTCAAGACAGGAACTATGGCTACACCTTC. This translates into CASQDRNYGYTF.

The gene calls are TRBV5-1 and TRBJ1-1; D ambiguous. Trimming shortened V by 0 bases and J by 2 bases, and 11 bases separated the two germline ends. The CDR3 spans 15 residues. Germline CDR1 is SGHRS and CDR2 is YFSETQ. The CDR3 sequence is CASSLAGMGNTEAFF. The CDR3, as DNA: TGCGCCAGCAGCTTGGCCGGGATGGGTAACACTGAAGCTTTCTTT.

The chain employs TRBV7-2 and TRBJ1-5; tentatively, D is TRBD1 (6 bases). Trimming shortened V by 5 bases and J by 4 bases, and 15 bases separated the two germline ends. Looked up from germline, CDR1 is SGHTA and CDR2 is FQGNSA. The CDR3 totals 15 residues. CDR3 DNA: TGTGCCAGCAGCACGGGACACACGTTTAATCAGCCCCAGCATTTT. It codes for CASSTGHTFNQPQHF.

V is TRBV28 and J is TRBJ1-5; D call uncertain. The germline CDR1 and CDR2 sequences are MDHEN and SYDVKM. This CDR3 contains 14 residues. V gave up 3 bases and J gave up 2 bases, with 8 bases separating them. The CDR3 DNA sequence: TGTGCCAGCAGTTTTGTAGCGGGCAATCAGCCCCAGCATTTT. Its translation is CASSFVAGNQPQHF.

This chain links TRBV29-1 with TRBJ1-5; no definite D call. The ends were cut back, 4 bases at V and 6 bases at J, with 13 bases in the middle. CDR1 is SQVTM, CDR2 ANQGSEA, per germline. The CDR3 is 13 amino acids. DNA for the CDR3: TGCAGCGTTGTCACTAGGGTGGGTCAGCCCCAGCATTTT. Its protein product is CSVVTRVGQPQHF.

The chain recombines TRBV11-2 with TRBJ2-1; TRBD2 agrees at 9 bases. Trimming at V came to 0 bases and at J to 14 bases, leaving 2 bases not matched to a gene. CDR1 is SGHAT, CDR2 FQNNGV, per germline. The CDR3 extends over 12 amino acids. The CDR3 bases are TGTGCCAGCAGCTTAGAGCGGGGGGGCGAGTTCTTC. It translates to CASSLERGGEFF.

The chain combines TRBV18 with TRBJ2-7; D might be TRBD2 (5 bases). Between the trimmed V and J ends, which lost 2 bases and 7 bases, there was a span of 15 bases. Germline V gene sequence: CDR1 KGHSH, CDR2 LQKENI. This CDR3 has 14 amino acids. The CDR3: CASSPAGAPKEQYF. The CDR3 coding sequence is TGTGCCAGCTCACCAGCGGGTGCCCCTAAAGAGCAGTACTTC. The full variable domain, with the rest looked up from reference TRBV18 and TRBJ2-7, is NAGVMQNPRHLVRRRGQEARLRCSPMKGHSHVYWYRQLPEEGLKFMVYLQKENIIDESGMPKERFSAEFPKEGPSILRIQQVVRGDSAAYFCASSPAGAPKEQYFGPGTRLTVT.

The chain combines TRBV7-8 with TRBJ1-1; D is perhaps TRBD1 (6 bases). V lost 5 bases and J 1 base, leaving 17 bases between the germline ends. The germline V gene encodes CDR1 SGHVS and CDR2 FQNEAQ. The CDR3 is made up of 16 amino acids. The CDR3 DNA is TGTGCCAGCAGCACATCTCCAGGGGCCCGGAACACTGAAGCTTTCTTT. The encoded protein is CASSTSPGARNTEAFF.

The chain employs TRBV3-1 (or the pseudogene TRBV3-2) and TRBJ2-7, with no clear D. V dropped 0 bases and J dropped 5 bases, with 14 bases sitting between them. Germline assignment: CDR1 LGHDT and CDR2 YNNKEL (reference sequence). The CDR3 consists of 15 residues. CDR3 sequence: CASSQDPGALDEQYF. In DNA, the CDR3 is TGTGCCAGCAGCCAAGATCCGGGTGCTCTGGACGAGCAGTACTTC.

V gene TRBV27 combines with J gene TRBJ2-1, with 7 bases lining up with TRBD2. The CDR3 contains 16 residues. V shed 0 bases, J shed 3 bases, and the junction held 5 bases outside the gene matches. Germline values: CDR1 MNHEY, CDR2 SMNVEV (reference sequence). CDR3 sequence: CASSLSAGDLYNEQFF. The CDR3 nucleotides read TGTGCCAGCAGTTTATCGGCGGGGGACCTCTACAATGAGCAGTTCTTC.

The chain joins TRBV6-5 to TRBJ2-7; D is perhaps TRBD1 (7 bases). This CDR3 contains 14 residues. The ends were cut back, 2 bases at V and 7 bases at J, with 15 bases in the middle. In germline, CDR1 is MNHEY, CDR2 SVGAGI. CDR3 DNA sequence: TGTGCCAGCAGTTACGGAGGGGGCCAGGGGGAGCAGTACTTC. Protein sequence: CASSYGGGQGEQYF.

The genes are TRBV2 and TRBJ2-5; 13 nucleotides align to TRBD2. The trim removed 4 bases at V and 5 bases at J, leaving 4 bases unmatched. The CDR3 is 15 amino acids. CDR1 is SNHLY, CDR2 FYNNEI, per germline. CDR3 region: CASSGTSGGGETQYF. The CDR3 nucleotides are TGTGCCAGCAGTGGGACTAGCGGGGGCGGCGAGACCCAGTACTTC. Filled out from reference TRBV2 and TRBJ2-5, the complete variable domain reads EPEVTQTPSHQVTQMGQEVILRCVPISNHLYFYWYRQILGQKVEFLVSFYNNEISEKSEIFDDQFSVERPDGSNFTLKIRSTKLEDSAMYFCASSGTSGGGETQYFGPGTRLLVL.

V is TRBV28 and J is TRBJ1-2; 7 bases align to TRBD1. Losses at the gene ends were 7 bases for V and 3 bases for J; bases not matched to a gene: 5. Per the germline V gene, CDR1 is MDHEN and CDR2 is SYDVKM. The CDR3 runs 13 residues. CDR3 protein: CASTTGDYYGYTF. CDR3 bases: TGTGCCAGCACAACAGGGGACTACTATGGCTACACCTTC.

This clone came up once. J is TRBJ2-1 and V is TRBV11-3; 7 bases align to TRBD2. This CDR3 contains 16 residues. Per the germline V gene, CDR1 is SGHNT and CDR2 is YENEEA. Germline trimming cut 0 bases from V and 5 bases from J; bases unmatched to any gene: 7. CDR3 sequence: CASSLEAGVANNEQFF. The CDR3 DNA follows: TGTGCCAGCAGCTTAGAGGCGGGGGTTGCAAACAATGAGCAGTTCTTC.

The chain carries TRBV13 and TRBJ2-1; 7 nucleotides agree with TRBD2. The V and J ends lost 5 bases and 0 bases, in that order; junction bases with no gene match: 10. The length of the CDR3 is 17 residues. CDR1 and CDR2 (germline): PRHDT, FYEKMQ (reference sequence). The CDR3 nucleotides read TGTGCCAGCAGCCCAAGCCGGGACTACCTCTCCTACAATGAGCAGTTCTTC. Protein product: CASSPSRDYLSYNEQFF.